The present T cell receptor beta chain was sequenced within a study of tissue T cells after allogeneic stem cell transplantation. Study-wide results and caveats: Only a limited share of tissue TCRs appeared in blood or spleen. Shared clones across patients were few; motif clustering revealed tissue-specific shared signatures. Anatomically similar tissues had similar TCR repertoires within each patient.

Sequencing used immunoSEQ multiplex PCR; TCRdb keeps in-frame clones, though not all of them. This sample has about 6,300 clones; roughly 63% occur once, and the top ten carry more than 25%. This CDR3 comprises 14 residues. Autopsy tissues included GI tract, liver, skin and lymphoid organs. Notes on this clone: Its specificity is unknown.

V and J are TRBV21-1 and TRBJ1-1; the table's D call of TRBD1 was not tested on the DNA. TRBV21-1 is a listed pseudogene. The sample in question was tissue from the stomach, obtained at autopsy. This clonotype originated in a woman aged 18-49 years with breast cancer. CDR3 nucleotide sequence: TGTGCCAGCAGCCACAGGGTAGTGTGTACTGAAGCTTTCTTT. It yields the protein CASSHRVVCTEAFF.